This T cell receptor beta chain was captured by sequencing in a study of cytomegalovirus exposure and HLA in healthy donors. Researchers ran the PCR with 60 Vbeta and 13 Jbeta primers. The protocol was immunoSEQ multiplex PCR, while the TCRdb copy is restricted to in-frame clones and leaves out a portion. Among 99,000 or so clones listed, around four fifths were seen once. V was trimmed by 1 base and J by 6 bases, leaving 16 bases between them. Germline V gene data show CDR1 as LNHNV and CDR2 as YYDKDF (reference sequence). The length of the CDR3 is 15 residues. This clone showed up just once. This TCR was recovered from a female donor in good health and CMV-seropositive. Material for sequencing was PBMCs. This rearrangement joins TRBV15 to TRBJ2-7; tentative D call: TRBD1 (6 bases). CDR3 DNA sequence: TGTGCCACCAGCAGAGTGACAGGTCCCGATGGCGAGCAGTACTTC. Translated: CATSRVTGPDGEQYF. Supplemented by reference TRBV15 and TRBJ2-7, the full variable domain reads DAMVIQNPRYQVTQFGKPVTLSCSQTLNHNVMYWYQQKSSQAPKLLFHYYDKDFNNEADTPDNFQSRRPNTSFCFLDIRSPGLGDTAMYLCATSRVTGPDGEQYFGPGTRLTVT.